This T cell receptor beta chain comes out of a study of beta chain features in type 1 diabetes. Overall study findings and caveats: At VDJ recombination sites, type 1 diabetes patients had fewer insertions and more deleted nucleotides. All four CD4+ subsets from Type 1 diabetes patients carried moderately but significantly shorter TCRB CDR3s.

Sequenced material consisted of expressed TCRB transcripts (all of the isolated RNA was reverse transcribed). Using immunoSEQ multiplex PCR, the repertoire was profiled, and TCRdb retains in-frame clones only, with some absent. The sample consists of a few hundred thousand clones, around 9.6% of them appearing once. With respect to this clone: No antigen is known for it.

It was via CD45RO/CCR7/CD25/CD127/CD95/CD27 that CD4+ naive, central memory, regulatory and stem cell-like memory cells were sorted. The CDR3 sequence is 16 residues long. Looked up from germline, CDR1 is MGHRA and CDR2 is YSYEKL. V lost 4 bases to trimming and J lost 5 bases; unmatched junction nucleotides: 10. The chain recombines TRBV4-1 with TRBJ1-5; TRBD1 aligns across 8 bases. This TCR was sampled from a man aged 30-40 years with type 1 diabetes. The specimen was central memory CD4+ T cells from blood. The CDR3 region has the DNA TGCGCCAGCAGCCTAACCGGGACAGGAAACTATCAGCCCCAGCATTTT. Encoded protein: CASSLTGTGNYQPQHF.